The sequence of this T cell receptor (beta chain) was determined in a study of T cells in Graves' hyperthyroidism and ophthalmopathy (dated by TCRdb to about 2019). General notes on the study: Peripheral blood samples were taken at the time of initial diagnosis, prior to any treatment. To identify distinguishing TCR V-J signatures, a discovery cohort of about a hundred patients was used, comprising 40 to 45 with Graves' ophthalmopathy and around 57 with stable Graves' hyperthyroidism. Whether ophthalmopathy could be predicted prospectively was tested in an independent validation cohort made up of about 18 hyperthyroidism patients plus 17 patients who later progressed to ophthalmopathy. The approximately 90 discovery patients were randomly split 7:3 into training and test sets. Thyroid tissue and blood T-cell repertoires from more than five Graves' hyperthyroidism patients were also compared in the study. Following sampling, methimazole starting at 30 mg daily was given to hyperthyroidism patients, and high-dose intravenous methylprednisolone was given to ophthalmopathy patients. The paper reports TCR Vbeta CDR3 sequencing of some 140 peripheral blood samples: around 45 ophthalmopathy, under 80 hyperthyroidism and some 17 progressor patients.

CDR1 is given as LGHNA and CDR2 as YSLEER, both from the germline V gene. From its cysteine to its phenylalanine, the CDR3 spans 14 amino acids. Just the 42-base CDR3 DNA is kept, in frame starting at base 1. Trimming accounts for 0 bases at V and 11 bases at J, while the number of junction bases matched to no gene is 4. Study-wide conclusions, independent of this receptor: Sample size was not statistically predetermined, and blinding of investigators to group allocation was not performed. Blood samples also contained most of the expanded thyroid clonotypes (frequency above 0.001), which suggests that blood repertoires may reflect thyroid immune responses. In validation, the model predicted progression to ophthalmopathy a median of roughly 6.2 months before onset, with roughly 70% sensitivity and roughly 72% specificity. In cross-validation, a model built on a 13 V-J signature told ophthalmopathy apart from stable hyperthyroidism with less than 90% sensitivity and approximately 81% specificity, and in testing the same model reached 80%/75%.

Graves' hyperthyroidism was defined as stable when no progression to ophthalmopathy occurred over 18 months of follow-up. Hyperthyroidism patients were aged 18 to 65 years and newly diagnosed, with disease duration of less than 2 months. The study excluded patients with uncontrolled infections, other autoimmune diseases, pregnancy or lactation. Diagnoses relied on clinical symptoms, serum thyroxine and TRAb, thyroid ultrasound and orbital computed tomography. PBMCs were separated from roughly 10 ml of fresh peripheral blood using Ficoll-Paque density gradient centrifugation. Total RNA was extracted with Trizol reagent, and quality was checked on an Agilent 2100 Bioanalyzer. As regards this clonotype: No antigen is known for it. No base quality information exists; no much larger clone differs at one position.

The TCR beta CDR3 regions were amplified from the RNA transcripts. The TCR CDR3 was subjected to a first round of RT-PCR using the HTBI primer set and the Qiagen OneStep RT-PCR kit. Libraries were constructed in a second round of multiplex PCR, after which size selection and purification were performed. Libraries were sequenced paired-end with 100 bp reads on an Illumina HiSeq2000. The authors' analysis ran thus. Raw data were processed with SOAPnuke, discarding reads with adapters, uncalled bases, mean Phred below 15, or no exact constant-primer or identifier match. COPE v1.2.5 was used to merge high-quality paired reads, and clonotypes were defined as unique nucleotide sequences. MiTCR v1.1 was used to align clonotypes to the IMGT TRBV, TRBD and TRBJ reference segments. The analysis was restricted to V-J combinations with a frequency above 0.0001, which together covered 99.2% of the repertoires. The TCS score was defined as F50 (clonal expansion) divided by E x V (chaos), with BLOSUM62-based TCRdist calculated between CDR3 peptides within each V-J. Welch's t-statistics and random forest reduced around 550 V-J features to about 13, which were used in a naive Bayes classifier (R e1071). The similarity between thyroid and blood repertoires was quantified using the Morisita-Horn index. Starting from the raw public reads, TCRdb applied fastp trimming at Q25, assembled clones with MiXCR and retained in-frame beta chains. Every entry covers one CDR3 protein and lists the most common genes and DNA from its rows. These V and J calls derive from TCRdb rather than the authors' analysis. The table for this sample lists nearly 750,000 distinct CDR3 sequences; around a third of them were counted only once. Of the sample, around 29% falls within the top ten clones.

The TCR originated in a woman between 40 and 55 years old with Graves' hyperthyroidism. The chain joins TRBV4-3 to TRBJ1-6, with TRBD1 identical over 7 junction bases. Sequenced material: blood. Here is the DNA: TGCGCCAGCAGCCAAGATCAGGGGGGGACACCCCTCCACTTT. This sequence encodes CASSQDQGGTPLHF.